This TCR beta chain comes out of a study of Tregs in tolerant kidney transplant recipients. Generated by immunoSEQ multiplex PCR, the TCRdb table keeps only in-frame clones and is missing some. The table includes about 52,000 clones, over 80% detected once. With 5 bases clipped from V and 5 bases from J, the junction kept 4 bases outside the gene matches. The CDR3 extends over 15 amino acids. Germline CDR1 is SGHVS and CDR2 is FNYEAQ. Study-level results: Some patients' samples used different primers over time, so nucleotide sequences weren't comparable.

Mixed chimerism was transient after nonmyeloablative marrow transplants from related graft donors. As to this clone: The antigen remains undetermined.

The sequence came from a human patient who received a combined kidney and bone marrow transplant. Some T cells could come from the graft donor. The chain recombines TRBV7-6 with TRBJ2-1; 12 nucleotides line up with TRBD2. The starting material was CD8+ T cells from blood (PBMCs), obtained 24 months after the transplant. The CDR3 DNA follows: TGTGCCAGCAGCCGACTAGCGGGAGCCAACAATGAGCAGTTCTTC. Protein sequence: CASSRLAGANNEQFF.